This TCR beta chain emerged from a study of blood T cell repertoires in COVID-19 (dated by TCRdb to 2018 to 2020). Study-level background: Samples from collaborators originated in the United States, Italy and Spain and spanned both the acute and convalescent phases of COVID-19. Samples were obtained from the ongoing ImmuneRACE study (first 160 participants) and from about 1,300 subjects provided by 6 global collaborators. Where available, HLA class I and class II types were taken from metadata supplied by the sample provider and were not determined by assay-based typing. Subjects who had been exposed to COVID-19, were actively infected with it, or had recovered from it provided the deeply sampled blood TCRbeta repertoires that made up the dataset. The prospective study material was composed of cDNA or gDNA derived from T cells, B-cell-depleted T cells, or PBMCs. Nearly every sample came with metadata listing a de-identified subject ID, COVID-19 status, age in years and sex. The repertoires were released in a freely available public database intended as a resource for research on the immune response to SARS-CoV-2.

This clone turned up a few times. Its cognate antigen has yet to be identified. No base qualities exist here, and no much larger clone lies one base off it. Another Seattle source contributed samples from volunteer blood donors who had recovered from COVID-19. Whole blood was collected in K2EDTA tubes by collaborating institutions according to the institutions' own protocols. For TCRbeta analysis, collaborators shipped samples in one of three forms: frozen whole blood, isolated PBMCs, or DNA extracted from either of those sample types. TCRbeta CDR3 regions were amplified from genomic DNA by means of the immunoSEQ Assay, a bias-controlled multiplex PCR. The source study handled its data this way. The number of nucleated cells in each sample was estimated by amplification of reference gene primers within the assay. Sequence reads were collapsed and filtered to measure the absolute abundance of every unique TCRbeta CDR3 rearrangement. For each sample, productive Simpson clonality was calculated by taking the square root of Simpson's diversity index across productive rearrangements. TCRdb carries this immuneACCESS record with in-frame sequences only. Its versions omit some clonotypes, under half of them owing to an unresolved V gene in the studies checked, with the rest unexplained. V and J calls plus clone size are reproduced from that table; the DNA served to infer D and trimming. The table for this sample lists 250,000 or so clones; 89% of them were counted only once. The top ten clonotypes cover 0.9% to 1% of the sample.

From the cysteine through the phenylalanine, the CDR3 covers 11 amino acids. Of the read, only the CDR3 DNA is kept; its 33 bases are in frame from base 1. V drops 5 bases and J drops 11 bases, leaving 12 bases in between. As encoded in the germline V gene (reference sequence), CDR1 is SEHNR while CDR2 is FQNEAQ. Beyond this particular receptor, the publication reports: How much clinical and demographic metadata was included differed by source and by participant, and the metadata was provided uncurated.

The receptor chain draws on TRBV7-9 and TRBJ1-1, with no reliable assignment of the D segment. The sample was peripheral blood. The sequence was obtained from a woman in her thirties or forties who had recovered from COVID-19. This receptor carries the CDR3 CASSILSLAFF. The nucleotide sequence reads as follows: TGTGCCAGCAGCATACTCTCTCTTGCTTTCTTT.